Each of the 7 T cell receptor beta chains below was sequenced from the same sample in a study of identical twins. TCRdb independently ran MiXCR on the 5' RACE reads; one entry per CDR3 protein. The table shows hundreds of thousands of distinct CDR3 sequences, with 8% to 9% occurring only once. This sample was shared with a second study, whose subject was yellow fever vaccine responses in identical twins.

The material sequenced was PBMCs. The receptors shown here come from a woman between 18 and 29 years old in good health.

This clonotype was found many times. The chain recombines TRBV12-3 or TRBV12-4 with TRBJ2-5; weak D call: TRBD2 (6 bases). V lost 4 bases to trimming and J lost 3 bases, with 15 bases between them. CDR3 size: 15 residues. The CDR3 DNA follows: TGTGCCAGCAGTTCCGGGGGTCGGGGAGAAGAGACCCAGTACTTC. The encoded protein is CASSSGGRGEETQYF.

This clonotype was seen only a few times. V gene TRBV29-1 combines with J gene TRBJ2-7, with TRBD1 as a possible D gene (6 bases). The CDR3 sequence is 11 residues long. CDR1 is SQVTM and CDR2 is ANQGSEA in the germline V gene. Trimming cost V 5 bases and J 5 bases, with 10 bases left between them. DNA of the CDR3: TGCAGCGTTTCAGGGGCCCACGAGCAGTACTTC. It is translated as CSVSGAHEQYF.

CDR3 amino acids: CSGDSWSTEAFF. CDR3 coding DNA: TGCAGCGGGGACAGTTGGAGCACTGAAGCTTTCTTT. The chain joins TRBV29-1 to TRBJ1-1, with 7 bases identical to TRBD1. The V and J ends lost 7 bases and 4 bases, in that order; junction bases with no gene match: 6. This CDR3 has 12 residues. CDR1 and CDR2 from the germline V gene are SQVTM and ANQGSEA.

There are many counts of this clonotype. This chain joins TRBV28 and TRBJ2-1, with TRBD2 identical over 13 bases. CDR3 length: 19 amino acids. The V gene's germline CDR1 is MDHEN and CDR2 SYDVKM. The V gene end was trimmed by 3 bases and the J gene end by 4 bases; junction bases not matched to a gene: 12. Written as DNA, the CDR3 is TGTGCCAGCAGTTTTCCGGGACTAGCGGGATCAGTGGGGTACAATGAGCAGTTCTTC. Amino acid sequence: CASSFPGLAGSVGYNEQFF.

In its sample, this clonotype was seen a few times. J is TRBJ2-1 and V is TRBV3-1, with 9 bases lining up with TRBD2. J was trimmed by 8 bases and V by 1 base; bases with no gene match: 6. CDR3 length: 15 amino acids. Per the germline V gene, CDR1 is LGHDT and CDR2 is YNNKEL (reference sequence). CDR3 DNA: TGTGCCAGCAGCCAAGGGGATAGCGGGAGAGATGAGCAGTTCTTC. It specifies CASSQGDSGRDEQFF.

The gene calls are TRBV20-1 and TRBJ2-7; 12 bases fit TRBD2. The CDR3 runs 14 residues. Germline loops: CDR1 DFQATT, CDR2 SNEGSKA (reference sequence). With V trimmed by 2 bases and J by 1 base, 0 bases remained unmatched. CDR3 DNA sequence: TGCAGTGCTAGAACTAGCGGGAGGTCCTACGAGCAGTACTTC. Protein: CSARTSGRSYEQYF.

This clonotype was seen only a few times. This chain joins TRBV20-1 and TRBJ1-2; 9 positions agree with TRBD1. The CDR3 totals 14 residues. V gave up 5 bases and J gave up 4 bases; unmatched junction bases: 8. Germline CDR1 and CDR2: DFQATT and SNEGSKA (reference sequence). CDR3 DNA sequence: TGCAGTGCTGAAAACCGGGACAGGGTCTATGGCTACACCTTC. The encoded protein is CSAENRDRVYGYTF.